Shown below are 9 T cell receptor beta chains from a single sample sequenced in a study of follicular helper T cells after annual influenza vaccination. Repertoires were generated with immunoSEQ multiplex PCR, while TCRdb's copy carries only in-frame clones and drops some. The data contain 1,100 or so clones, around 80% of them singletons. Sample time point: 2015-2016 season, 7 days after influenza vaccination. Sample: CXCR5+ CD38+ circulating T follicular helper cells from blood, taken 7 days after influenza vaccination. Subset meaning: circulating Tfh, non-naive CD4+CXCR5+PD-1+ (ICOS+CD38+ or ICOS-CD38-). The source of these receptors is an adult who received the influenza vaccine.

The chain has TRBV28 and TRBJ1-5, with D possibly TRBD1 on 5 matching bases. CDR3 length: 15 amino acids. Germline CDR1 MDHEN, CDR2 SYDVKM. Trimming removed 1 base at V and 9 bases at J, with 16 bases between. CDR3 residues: CASSLSGTGGGPQHF. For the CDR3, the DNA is TGTGCCAGCAGTTTATCGGGAACAGGTGGCGGGCCCCAGCATTTT.

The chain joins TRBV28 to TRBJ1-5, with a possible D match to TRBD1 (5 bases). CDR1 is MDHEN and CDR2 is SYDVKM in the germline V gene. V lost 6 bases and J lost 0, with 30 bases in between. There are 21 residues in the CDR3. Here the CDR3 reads CASSDSWGGKLRAYSNQPQHF. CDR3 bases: TGTGCCAGCAGCGACTCCTGGGGTGGAAAACTCAGGGCCTATAGCAATCAGCCCCAGCATTTT.

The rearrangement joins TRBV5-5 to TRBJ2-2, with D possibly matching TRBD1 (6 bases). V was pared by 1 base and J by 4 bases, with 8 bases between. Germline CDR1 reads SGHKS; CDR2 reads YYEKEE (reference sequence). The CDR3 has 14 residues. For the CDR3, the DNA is TGTGCCAGCAGCTTGATCAGGGGCACCGGGGAGCTGTTTTTT. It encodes CASSLIRGTGELFF.

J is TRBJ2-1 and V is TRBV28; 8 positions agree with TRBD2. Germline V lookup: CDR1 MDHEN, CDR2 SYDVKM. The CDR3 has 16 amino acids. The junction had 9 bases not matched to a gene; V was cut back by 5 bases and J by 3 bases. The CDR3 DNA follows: TGTGCCAGCAGTGAGCCCCGGGGGGGCCGCTACAATGAGCAGTTCTTC. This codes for CASSEPRGGRYNEQFF.

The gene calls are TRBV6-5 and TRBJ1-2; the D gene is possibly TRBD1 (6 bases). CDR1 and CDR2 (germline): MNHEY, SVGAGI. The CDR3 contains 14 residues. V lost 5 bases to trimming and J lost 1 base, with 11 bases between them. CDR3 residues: CASSPQGFNYGYTF. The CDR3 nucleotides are TGTGCCAGCAGTCCCCAGGGGTTTAACTATGGCTACACCTTC.

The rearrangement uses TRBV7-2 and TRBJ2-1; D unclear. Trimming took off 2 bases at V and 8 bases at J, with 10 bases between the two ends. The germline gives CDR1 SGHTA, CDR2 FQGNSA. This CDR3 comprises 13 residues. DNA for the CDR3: TGTGCCAGCAGCTTAACGGATGAATATGAGCAGTTCTTC. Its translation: CASSLTDEYEQFF. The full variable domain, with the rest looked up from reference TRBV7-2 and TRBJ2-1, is GAGVSQSPSNKVTEKGKDVELRCDPISGHTALYWYRQSLGQGLEFLIYFQGNSAPDKSGLPSDRFSAERTGGSVSTLTIQRTQQEDSAVYLCASSLTDEYEQFFGPGTRLTVL.

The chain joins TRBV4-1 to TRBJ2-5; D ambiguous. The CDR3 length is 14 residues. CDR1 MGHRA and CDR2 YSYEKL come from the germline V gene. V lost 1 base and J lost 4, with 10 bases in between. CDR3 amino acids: CASSQVGRVETQYF. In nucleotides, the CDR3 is TGCGCCAGCAGCCAAGTCGGGCGAGTAGAGACCCAGTACTTC.

The CDR3 bases are TGTGCCAGCAGCTTGGGAGGGAGAGGGGAAAAACTGTTTTTT. This translates into CASSLGGRGEKLFF. The V and J genes are TRBV5-6 and TRBJ1-4; D is undetermined. The CDR3 length is 14 residues. Trimming removed 0 bases at V and 8 bases at J, with 11 bases between. The V gene's germline CDR1 is SGHDT and CDR2 YYEEEE.

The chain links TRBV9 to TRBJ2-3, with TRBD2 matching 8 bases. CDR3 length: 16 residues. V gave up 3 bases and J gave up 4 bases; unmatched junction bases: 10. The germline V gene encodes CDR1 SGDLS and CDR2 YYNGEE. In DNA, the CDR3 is TGTGCCAGCAGCGCTCCGGGGGCGGGACTAGCAGATACGCAGTATTTT. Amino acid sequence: CASSAPGAGLADTQYF.